The clone carrying this T cell receptor beta chain has only a few counts. Its antigen remains unidentified. Researchers reported sorting CD4+ naive, central memory, regulatory and stem cell-like memory cells via CD45RO/CCR7/CD25/CD127/CD95/CD27. Each of the sorted populations had a purity greater than 95%. The entry originates in a study of beta chain features in type 1 diabetes. Whole-study findings and limits: The naive, central memory and Treg TCRB repertoires of patients appeared to be more similar to one another than those of healthy donors.

The ends were cut back, 4 bases at V and 0 bases at J, with 9 bases in the middle. The CDR3 runs to 14 residues. The germline V gene encodes CDR1 MNHEY and CDR2 SVGAGI. Since all of the isolated RNA was reverse transcribed, expressed TCRB transcripts were what got sequenced. TCRdb's table, derived via immunoSEQ multiplex PCR, lists solely in-frame clones and lacks some. The sample records about 140,000 clones, 6.9% being singletons. The receptor was isolated from a woman under 40 in good health. Sequenced input: central memory CD4+ T cells from blood. The chain links TRBV6-5 to TRBJ1-1; D is undetermined. The CDR3 region has the DNA TGTGCCAGCAGTTCGGGATTAATGAACACTGAAGCTTTCTTT. It is translated as CASSSGLMNTEAFF.